Sequencing of this T cell receptor (beta chain) was carried out in a study of blood T cells in healthy people across ages. The study's findings and limits: Estimated diversity that came from one million T cells was considered an underestimate.

It was with a sample-barcoded 5' primer and a J-beta primer mix that a second PCR of roughly 7 to 12 cycles was run. TCRdb used MiXCR to reprocess the 5' RACE reads, holding one entry per CDR3 protein. The repertoire consists of around 520,000 distinct CDR3 sequences, with about 27% occurring once and the leading ten covering about 3.9%. This clonotype was counted only a few times. As yet, its antigen is unknown. There are 19 residues in the CDR3. In addition, the sample was reused for a study of T cells of mothers and their children. This second study notes: Nine systemically healthy Caucasian donors: three mothers, six children. Barcodes and 2-4 random nucleotides were added by M1S in the second PCR. Thymic selection molds TCR recombination output in much the same way for related pairs as for unrelated pairs.

The chain carries TRBV21-1 and TRBJ2-4. TRBV21-1 is a pseudogene segment. The material sequenced was blood. The TCR sequence derives from a boy aged 2 to 9 in good health. DNA for the CDR3: TGTGCCAGCAGCAAAGAATCCTTTAGTGGCTTTATAGCCAAAAACATTCAGTACTTC. The encoded protein is CASSKESFSGFIAKNIQYF.